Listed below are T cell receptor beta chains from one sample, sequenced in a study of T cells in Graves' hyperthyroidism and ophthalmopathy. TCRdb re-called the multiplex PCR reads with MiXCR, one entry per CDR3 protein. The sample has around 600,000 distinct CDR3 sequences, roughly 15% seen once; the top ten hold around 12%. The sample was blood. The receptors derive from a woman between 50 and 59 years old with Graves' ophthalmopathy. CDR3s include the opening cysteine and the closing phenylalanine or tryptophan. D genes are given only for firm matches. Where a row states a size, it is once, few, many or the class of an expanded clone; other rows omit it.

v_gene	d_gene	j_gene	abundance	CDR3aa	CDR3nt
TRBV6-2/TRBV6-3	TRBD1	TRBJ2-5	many	CASSSPATGTETQYF	TGTGCCAGCAGTTCGCCCGCGACAGGGACGGAGACCCAGTACTTC
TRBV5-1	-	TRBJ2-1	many	CASSLAAVSSYNEQFF	TGCGCCAGCAGCTTGGCAGCGGTGAGCTCCTACAATGAGCAGTTCTTC
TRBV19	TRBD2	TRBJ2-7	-	CASSIFPIAGLAYEQYF	TGTGCCAGTAGTATATTCCCAATAGCGGGCCTAGCTTACGAGCAGTACTTC
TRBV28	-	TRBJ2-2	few	CASSPGSENTGELFF	TGTGCCAGCAGTCCAGGGTCGGAGAACACCGGGGAGCTGTTTTTT
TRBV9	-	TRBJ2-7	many	CASSVDSGGSSYEQYF	TGTGCCAGCAGCGTAGATTCGGGTGGGAGCTCCTACGAGCAGTACTTC
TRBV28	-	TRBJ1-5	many	CASSPRGPRSNQPQHF	TGTGCCAGCAGCCCTCGCGGTCCAAGGAGCAATCAGCCCCAGCATTTT
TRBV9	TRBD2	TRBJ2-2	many	CVSRDGTSNTGELFF	TGTGTCAGCAGAGATGGGACTAGCAACACCGGGGAGCTGTTTTTT
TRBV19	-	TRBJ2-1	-	CARNLSSYNEQFF	TGTGCCAGAAACCTGAGCTCCTACAATGAGCAGTTCTTC
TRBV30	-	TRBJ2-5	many	CAWTQGQETQYF	TGTGCCTGGACCCAGGGCCAAGAGACCCAGTACTTC
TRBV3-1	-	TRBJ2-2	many	CASSQRAGTNTGELFF	TGTGCCAGCAGCCAACGGGCAGGGACGAACACCGGGGAGCTGTTTTTT
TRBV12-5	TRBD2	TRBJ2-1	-	CASGLGLGGSLSYNEQFF	TGTGCTAGCGGTTTGGGACTAGGGGGTTCCCTCTCCTACAATGAGCAGTTCTTC
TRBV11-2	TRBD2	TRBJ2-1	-	CASSLQGLAGSYNEQFF	TGTGCCAGCAGCTTGCAGGGACTAGCGGGTTCCTACAATGAGCAGTTCTTC
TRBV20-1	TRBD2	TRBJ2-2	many	CSARDLTSGDTGELFF	TGCAGTGCTAGAGATTTAACTAGCGGAGATACCGGGGAGCTGTTTTTT
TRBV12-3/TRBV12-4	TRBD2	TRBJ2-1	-	CASSLTGGRIYNEQFF	TGTGCCAGCAGTTTAACGGGAGGGCGGATCTACAATGAGCAGTTCTTC
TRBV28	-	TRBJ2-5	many	CASSLEIKETQYF	TGTGCCAGCAGTTTAGAGATTAAAGAGACCCAGTACTTC
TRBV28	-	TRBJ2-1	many	CASSLKYNEQFF	TGTGCCAGCAGTTTGAAATACAATGAGCAGTTCTTC
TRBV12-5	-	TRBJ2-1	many	CASGPGPTLVGNEQFF	TGTGCTAGTGGCCCGGGACCTACGTTGGTTGGCAATGAGCAGTTCTTC
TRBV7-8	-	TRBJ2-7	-	CASSGRLDYEQYF	TGTGCCAGCAGCGGCCGACTAGACTACGAGCAGTACTTC
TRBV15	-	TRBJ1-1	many	CATSLLRNTEAFF	TGTGCCACCAGCTTACTACGGAACACTGAAGCTTTCTTT
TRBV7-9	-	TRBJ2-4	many	CASSFQMRSVSAKNIQYF	TGTGCCAGCAGCTTTCAAATGCGATCGGTCTCGGCCAAAAACATTCAGTACTTC
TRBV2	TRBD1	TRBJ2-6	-	CASSEAGTGLSGANVLTF	TGTGCCAGCAGTGAAGCGGGGACAGGGCTTTCTGGGGCCAACGTCCTGACTTTC
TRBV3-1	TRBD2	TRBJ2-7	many	CASSQDPGLAESYEQYF	TGTGCCAGCAGCCAAGATCCGGGGCTAGCGGAGTCCTACGAGCAGTACTTC
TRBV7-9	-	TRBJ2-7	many	CASSFLVGAGDEQYF	TGTGCCAGCAGCTTCTTAGTAGGGGCTGGGGATGAGCAGTACTTC
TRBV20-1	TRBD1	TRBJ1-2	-	CSARDRFRGPNYGYTF	TGCAGTGCTAGAGATCGCTTTAGGGGGCCCAACTATGGCTACACCTTC
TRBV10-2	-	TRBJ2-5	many	CASRADGLGKTQYF	TGCGCCAGCAGGGCCGACGGGTTAGGGAAGACCCAGTACTTC
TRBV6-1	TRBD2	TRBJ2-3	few	CASRPLAGIRTDTQYF	TGTGCCAGCAGACCACTAGCGGGAATTAGAACAGATACGCAGTATTTT
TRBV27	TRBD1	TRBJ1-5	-	CASSDRGRENQPQHF	TGTGCCAGCAGTGACAGGGGTCGAGAGAATCAGCCCCAGCATTTT
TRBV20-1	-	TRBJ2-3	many	CSAIAHTLTDTQYF	TGCAGTGCCATAGCTCACACCTTAACAGATACGCAGTATTTT
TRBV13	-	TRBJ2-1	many	CASSRGGTGSYNEQFF	TGTGCCAGCAGCCGGGGGGGGACAGGGAGCTACAATGAGCAGTTCTTC